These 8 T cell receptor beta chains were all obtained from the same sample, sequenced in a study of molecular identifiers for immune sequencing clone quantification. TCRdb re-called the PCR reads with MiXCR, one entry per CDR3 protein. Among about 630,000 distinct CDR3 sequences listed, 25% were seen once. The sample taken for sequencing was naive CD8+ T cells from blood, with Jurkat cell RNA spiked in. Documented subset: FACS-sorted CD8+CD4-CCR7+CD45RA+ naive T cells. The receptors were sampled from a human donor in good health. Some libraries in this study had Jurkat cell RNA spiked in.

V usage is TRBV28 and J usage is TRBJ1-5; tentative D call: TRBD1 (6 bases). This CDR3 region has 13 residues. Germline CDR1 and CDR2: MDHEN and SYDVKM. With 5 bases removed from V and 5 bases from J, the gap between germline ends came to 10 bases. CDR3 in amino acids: CASSPQGYQPQHF. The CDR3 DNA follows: TGTGCCAGCAGTCCACAGGGTTATCAGCCCCAGCATTTT.

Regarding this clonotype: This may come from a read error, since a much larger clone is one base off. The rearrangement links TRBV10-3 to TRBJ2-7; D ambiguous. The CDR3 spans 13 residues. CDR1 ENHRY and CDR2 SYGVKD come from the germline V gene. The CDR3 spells CDISESPTSEQYF. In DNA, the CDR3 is TGTGACATCAGTGAGTCGCCCACAAGCGAGCAGTACTTC.

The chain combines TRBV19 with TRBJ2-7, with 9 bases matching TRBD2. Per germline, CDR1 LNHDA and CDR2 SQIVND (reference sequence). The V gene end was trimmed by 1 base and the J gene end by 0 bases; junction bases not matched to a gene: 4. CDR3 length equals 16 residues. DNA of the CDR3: TGTGCCAGTAGTATAGCAAGCGGGGGGACCTCCTACGAGCAGTACTTC. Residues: CASSIASGGTSYEQYF.

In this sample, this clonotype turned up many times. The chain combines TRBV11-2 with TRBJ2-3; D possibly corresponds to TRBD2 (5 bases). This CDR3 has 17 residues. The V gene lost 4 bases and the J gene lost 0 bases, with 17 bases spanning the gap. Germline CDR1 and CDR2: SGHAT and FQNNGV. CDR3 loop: CASSSRREAASTDTQYF. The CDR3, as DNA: TGTGCCAGCAGCTCCAGAAGGGAAGCGGCTAGCACAGATACGCAGTATTTT.

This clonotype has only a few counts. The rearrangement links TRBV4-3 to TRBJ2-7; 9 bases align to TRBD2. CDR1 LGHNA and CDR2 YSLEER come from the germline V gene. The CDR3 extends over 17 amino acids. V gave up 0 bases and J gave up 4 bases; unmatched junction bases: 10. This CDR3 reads CASSQDDVAGAAYEQYF. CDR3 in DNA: TGCGCCAGCAGCCAAGATGATGTAGCGGGGGCGGCTTACGAGCAGTACTTC.

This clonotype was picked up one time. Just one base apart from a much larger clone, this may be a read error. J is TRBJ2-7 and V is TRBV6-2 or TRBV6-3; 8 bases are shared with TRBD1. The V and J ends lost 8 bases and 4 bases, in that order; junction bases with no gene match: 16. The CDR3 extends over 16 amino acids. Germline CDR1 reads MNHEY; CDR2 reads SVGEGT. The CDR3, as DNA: TGTGCCAGCGAACCCGACGGACAGGGCCTTCGGTACGAGCAGTACTTC. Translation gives CASEPDGQGLRYEQYF.

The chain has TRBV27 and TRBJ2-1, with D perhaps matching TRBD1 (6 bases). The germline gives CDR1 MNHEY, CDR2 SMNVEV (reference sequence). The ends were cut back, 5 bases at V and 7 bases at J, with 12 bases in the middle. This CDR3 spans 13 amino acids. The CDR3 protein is CASSHGGFNEQFF. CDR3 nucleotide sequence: TGTGCCAGCAGTCATGGGGGCTTTAATGAGCAGTTCTTC.

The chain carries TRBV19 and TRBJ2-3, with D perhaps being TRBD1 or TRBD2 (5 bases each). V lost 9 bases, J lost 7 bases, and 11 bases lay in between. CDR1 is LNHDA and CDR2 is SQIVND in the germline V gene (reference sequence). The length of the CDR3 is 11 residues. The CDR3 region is CASSEGNTQYF. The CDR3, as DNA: TGTGCCAGCAGCGAGGGGAATACGCAGTATTTT.